This T cell receptor (beta chain) was sequenced for a study of cytomegalovirus exposure and HLA in healthy donors. The CDR3 has 12 amino acids. V was pared by 4 bases and J by 11 bases, with 5 bases of the junction left unmatched. Per germline, CDR1 SGHAT and CDR2 FQNNGV. With 60 Vbeta and 13 Jbeta primers, the PCR was carried out. Data came from immunoSEQ multiplex PCR; TCRdb stores just in-frame clones and leaves some out. The table shows 100,000 to 150,000 clones, with approximately 80% occurring only once. The study's findings and limits: Many donors carried some public TCRs, although rarity characterized most TCR sequences.

In regard to this clone: As yet, its antigen is unknown.

This TCR was sampled from a young woman in good health and CMV-seronegative. The chain joins TRBV11-2 to TRBJ2-1, with 7 bases aligning to TRBD1. The material sequenced was PBMCs. Here the CDR3 DNA reads TGTGCCAGCAGCTGGGACAGCCTGAAGCAGTTCTTC. Translating it yields CASSWDSLKQFF.